The rows below give T cell receptor beta chains drawn from one sample of a study of regulatory T cells in long-lasting Graves disease. Each CDR3 protein gets one entry after TCRdb re-called the multiplex PCR reads with MiXCR. The sample holds about 450,000 distinct CDR3 sequences; 16% are singletons and the top ten take roughly 10%. This same sample was also part of a study on T cells in Graves' hyperthyroidism and ophthalmopathy.

The sample was peripheral blood mononuclear cells (PBMCs), taken at new diagnosis, from a patient treated with antithyroid drugs. The origin of the receptors is a woman aged 30 to 39 with Graves disease. CDR3s include the opening cysteine and the closing phenylalanine or tryptophan. The D gene is left open where the match is weak. The listing skips clone size in some rows; elsewhere it reads once, few, many or a size class.

v_gene,abundance,d_gene,j_gene,CDR3nt,CDR3aa
TRBV3-2,many,NA,TRBJ2-7,TGTGCCAGCAGCCAAGGGGCGTGTGATGGTCTAGCGGGATGGGCCTACGAGCAGTACTTC,CASSQGACDGLAGWAYEQYF
TRBV12-3/TRBV12-4,many,TRBD2,TRBJ2-7,TGTGCCAGCAGTCGAGGGACTAGCTCCTACGAGCAGTACTTC,CASSRGTSSYEQYF
TRBV19,many,TRBD1,TRBJ2-5,TGTGCCAGTAGGCCCCGCGACTTTACAGGGGGCCCACAGCAAGAGACCCAGTACTTC,CASRPRDFTGGPQQETQYF
TRBV5-1,many,NA,TRBJ2-7,TGCGCCAGCAGCCCATTGGACGGGAGTCAGTACGAGCAGTACTTC,CASSPLDGSQYEQYF
TRBV4-2,NA,NA,TRBJ2-7,TGTGCCAGCAGCCACAGGACTATCTTTTTATACGAGCAGTACTTC,CASSHRTIFLYEQYF
TRBV5-1,many,NA,TRBJ2-4,TGCGCCAGCAGTGAGACTTTGGGAAACATTCAGTACTTC,CASSETLGNIQYF
TRBV30,few,TRBD1,TRBJ2-2,TGTGCCTGGAGTCCCCGGGACAGGGGTTGGACCGGGGAGCTGTTTTTT,CAWSPRDRGWTGELFF
TRBV11-2,many,NA,TRBJ2-1,TGTGCCAGCAGCTTAGTTCACGGGCCAAACCACAATGAGCAGTTCTTC,CASSLVHGPNHNEQFF
TRBV11-2,many,NA,TRBJ2-5,TGTGCCAGCAGCCAGAGACCGGTAGGGCTAGAGACCCAGTACTTC,CASSQRPVGLETQYF
TRBV5-1,many,NA,TRBJ1-3,TGCGCCAGCAGCACCTCAGGGAACTCTGGAAACACCATATATTTT,CASSTSGNSGNTIYF
TRBV24-1,NA,TRBD1,TRBJ2-3,TGTGCCACCAGTGGAGGGGGCCACCATCTGAACACAGATACGCAGTATTTT,CATSGGGHHLNTDTQYF
TRBV12-3/TRBV12-4,many,NA,TRBJ2-6,TGTGCCAGCAGTTTAGGGGTAACTGGGGCCAACGTCCTGACTTTC,CASSLGVTGANVLTF
TRBV27,many,TRBD1,TRBJ1-1,TGTGCCAGCAATTACAGGGGGCCATTATACACTGAAGCTTTCTTT,CASNYRGPLYTEAFF